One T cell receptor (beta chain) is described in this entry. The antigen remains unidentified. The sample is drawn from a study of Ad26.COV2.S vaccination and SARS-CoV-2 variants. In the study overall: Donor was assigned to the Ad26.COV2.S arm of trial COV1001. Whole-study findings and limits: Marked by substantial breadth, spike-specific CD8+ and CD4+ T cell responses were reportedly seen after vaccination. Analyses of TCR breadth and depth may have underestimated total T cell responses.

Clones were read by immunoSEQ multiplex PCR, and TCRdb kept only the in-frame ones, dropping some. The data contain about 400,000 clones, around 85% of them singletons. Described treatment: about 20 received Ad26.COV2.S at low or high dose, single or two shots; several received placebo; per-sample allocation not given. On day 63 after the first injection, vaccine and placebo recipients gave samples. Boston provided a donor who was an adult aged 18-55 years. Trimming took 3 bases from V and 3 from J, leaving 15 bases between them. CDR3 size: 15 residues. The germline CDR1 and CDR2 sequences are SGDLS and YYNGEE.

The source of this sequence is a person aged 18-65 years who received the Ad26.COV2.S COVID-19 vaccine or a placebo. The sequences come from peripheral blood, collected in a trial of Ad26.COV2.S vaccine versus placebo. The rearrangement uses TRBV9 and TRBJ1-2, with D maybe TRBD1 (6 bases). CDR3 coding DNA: TGTGCCAGCAGCGACGACCGGGACACCCACTATGGCTACACCTTC. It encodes CASSDDRDTHYGYTF.